What follows is one TCR beta chain and its context. This CDR3 has 15 amino acids. CDR1 is SGHRS and CDR2 is YFSETQ in the germline V gene. Trimming took 4 bases from V and 3 from J; bases not matched to a gene: 4. Primers for the PCR totalled 60 Vbeta and 13 Jbeta. Sequencing used immunoSEQ multiplex PCR; TCRdb keeps in-frame clones, though not all of them. The sample includes 150,000 or so clones, 75% of them seen just once. The data were obtained in a study of cytomegalovirus exposure and HLA in healthy donors. Study-level information: Previous work identified roughly 120 million unique TCR beta sequences from around 200 million T cells.

Source material: PBMCs. The clonotype originates from a man in his late teens or twenties in good health and CMV-seropositive. The chain couples TRBV5-1 to TRBJ2-1; 10 nucleotides align to TRBD2. DNA for the CDR3: TGCGCCAGCAGCCAAACTAGCGGGGACTACAATGAGCAGTTCTTC. Protein: CASSQTSGDYNEQFF.